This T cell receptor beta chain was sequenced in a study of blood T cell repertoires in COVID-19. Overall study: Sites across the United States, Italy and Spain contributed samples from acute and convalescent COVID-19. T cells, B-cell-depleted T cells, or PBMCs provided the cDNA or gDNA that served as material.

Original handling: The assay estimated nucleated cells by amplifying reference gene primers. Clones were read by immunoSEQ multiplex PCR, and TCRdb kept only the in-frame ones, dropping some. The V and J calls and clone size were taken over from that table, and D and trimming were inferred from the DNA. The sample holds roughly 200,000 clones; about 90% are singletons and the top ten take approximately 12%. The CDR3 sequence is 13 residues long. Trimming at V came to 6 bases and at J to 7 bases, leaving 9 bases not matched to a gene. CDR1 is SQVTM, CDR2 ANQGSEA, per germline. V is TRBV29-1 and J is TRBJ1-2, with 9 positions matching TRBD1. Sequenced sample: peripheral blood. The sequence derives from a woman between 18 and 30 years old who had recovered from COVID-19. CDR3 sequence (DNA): TGCAGCGTCACCCCCGGGACAGGGTCTGGCTACACCTTC. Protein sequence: CSVTPGTGSGYTF. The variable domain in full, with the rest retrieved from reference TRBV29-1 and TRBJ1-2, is SAVISQKPSRDICQRGTSLTIQCQVDSQVTMMFWYRQQPGQSLTLIATANQGSEATYESGFVIDKFPISRPNLTFSTLTVSNMSPEDSSIYLCSVTPGTGSGYTFGSGTRLTVV.